Described below is a single TCR beta chain sequence and its context. The antigen is undetermined. Relative to the germline gene, one junction end is altered; a read error may explain this. Investigators took RNA and DNA out together from 20-30 mg of unsorted bulk tissue. TCR beta cDNA was made from approximately 500 ng total RNA with a constant-region primer. Amplification in three nested multiplex PCR rounds with slightly modified ARM-PCR gave rise to TCR beta libraries. Investigators reported that the first two PCR rounds, at about 9 cycles each, used TRBV1-TRBV30 forward primers with a C-beta reverse primer. From the multiplex PCR reads, TCRdb called clonotypes with MiXCR, one entry per CDR3 protein. This table has tens of thousands of distinct CDR3 sequences, about three quarters appearing once. The data were taken from a study of tumor-infiltrating lymphocytes in primary liver carcinoma. Notes on the study in general: Tumors had a significantly higher top-250-clone fraction than blood (p = 0.039).

Germline CDR1 reads SGHDT; CDR2 reads YYEEEE. This CDR3 comprises 16 residues. The sequence was obtained from a man aged 40-49 years with primary liver carcinoma and hepatitis B virus infection. This rearrangement joins TRBV5-6 to TRBJ2-3, with TRBD1 as a possible D gene (6 bases). Sequencing used liver tumor tissue from sampling region 2. Sample subset: tumor region T2, inferior pole. This CDR3 reads CASSSGAGVRTDTHFF. The CDR3, as DNA: TGTGCCAGCAGCTCGGGTGCAGGGGTTCGCACAGATACGCACTTTTTT.